This TCR beta chain was identified in a study of response to subunit inactivated influenza vaccine. Study-wide results and limits: Every seasonal influenza vaccination brings in few new T cells, the authors suggested.

Each CDR3 protein gets one entry after TCRdb re-called the RT-PCR reads with MiXCR. The table lists about 500,000 distinct CDR3 sequences, 16% of them singletons, with 3% in the top ten. This CDR3 is built from 14 residues. The V and J ends lost 3 bases and 5 bases respectively, with 13 bases between them. CDR1 is KGHSH, CDR2 LQKENI, per germline. The table lists this clonotype with a few counts. Antigen unknown. The specimen comprised CD4+ T cells sorted from PBMCs, sampled less than 30 months after vaccination. The origin of this receptor is a man aged 45 to 70 who received an inactivated influenza vaccine. The chain links TRBV18 to TRBJ1-2; the D gene is possibly TRBD1 (5 bases). The CDR3 DNA reads as TGTGCCAGCTCACCGCTTAGGGGCTCGTATGGCTACACCTTC. Its translation is CASSPLRGSYGYTF.